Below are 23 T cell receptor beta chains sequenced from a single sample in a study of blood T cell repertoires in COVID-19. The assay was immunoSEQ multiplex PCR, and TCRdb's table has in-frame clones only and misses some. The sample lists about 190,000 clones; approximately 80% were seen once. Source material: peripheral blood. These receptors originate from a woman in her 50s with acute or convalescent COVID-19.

CDR3: CASSLIAGSGVQFF. CDR3 DNA sequence: TGTGCCAGCAGCCTTATAGCGGGAAGCGGCGTGCAGTTCTTC. V gene TRBV28 combines with J gene TRBJ2-1, with TRBD2 matching 8 bases. CDR3 length: 14 residues. Germline CDR1 and CDR2: MDHEN and SYDVKM. J was trimmed by 12 bases and V by 6 bases; bases with no gene match: 13.

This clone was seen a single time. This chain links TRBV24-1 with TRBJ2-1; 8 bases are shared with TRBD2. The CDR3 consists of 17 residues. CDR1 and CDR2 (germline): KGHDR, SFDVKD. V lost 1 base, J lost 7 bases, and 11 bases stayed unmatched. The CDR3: CATSDLGGSGSRNEQFF. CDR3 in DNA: TGTGCCACCAGTGATTTAGGCGGGAGCGGGAGCAGGAATGAGCAGTTCTTC.

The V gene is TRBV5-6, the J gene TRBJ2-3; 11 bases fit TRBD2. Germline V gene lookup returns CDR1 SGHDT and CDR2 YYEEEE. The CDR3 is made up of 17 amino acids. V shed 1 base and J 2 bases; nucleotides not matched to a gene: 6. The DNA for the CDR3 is TGTGCCAGCAGCTTGCGACTAGCGGGAACCTCCACAGATACGCAGTATTTT. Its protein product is CASSLRLAGTSTDTQYF.

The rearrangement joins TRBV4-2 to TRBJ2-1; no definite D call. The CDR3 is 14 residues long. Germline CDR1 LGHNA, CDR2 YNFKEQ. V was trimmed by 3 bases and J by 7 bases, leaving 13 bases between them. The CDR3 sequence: CASSHAPAGNEQFF. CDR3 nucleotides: TGTGCCAGCAGCCATGCTCCGGCCGGGAATGAGCAGTTCTTC.

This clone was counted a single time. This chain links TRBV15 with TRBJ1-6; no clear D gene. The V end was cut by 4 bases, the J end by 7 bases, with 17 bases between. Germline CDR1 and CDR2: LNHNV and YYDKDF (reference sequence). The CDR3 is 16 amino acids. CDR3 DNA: TGTGCCACCAGCACCTCTAGACTAGTCAGCAATTCACCCCTCCACTTT. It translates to CATSTSRLVSNSPLHF.

The CDR3 coding sequence is TGTGCCAGCACCCAGTTAGGGGCCCTTATCTACGAGCAGTACTTC. Translation: CASTQLGALIYEQYF. The V gene is TRBV6-6, the J gene TRBJ2-7; perhaps TRBD1 as D (5 bases). This CDR3 contains 15 residues. Per germline, CDR1 MNHNY and CDR2 SVGAGI (reference sequence). The V gene lost 7 bases and the J gene lost 3 bases, with 19 bases spanning the gap.

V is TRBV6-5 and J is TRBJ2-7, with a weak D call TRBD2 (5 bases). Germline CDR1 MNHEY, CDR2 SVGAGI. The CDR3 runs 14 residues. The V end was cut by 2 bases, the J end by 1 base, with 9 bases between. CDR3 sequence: CASSYEGSSYEQYF. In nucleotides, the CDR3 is TGTGCCAGCAGTTACGAGGGAAGTTCCTACGAGCAGTACTTC.

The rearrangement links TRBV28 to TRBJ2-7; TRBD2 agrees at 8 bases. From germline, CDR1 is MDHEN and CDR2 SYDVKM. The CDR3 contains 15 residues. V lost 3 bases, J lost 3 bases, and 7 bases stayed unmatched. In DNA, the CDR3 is TGTGCCAGCAGTTTTAACGGGAGGGCGTTCTACGAGCAGTACTTC. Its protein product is CASSFNGRAFYEQYF.

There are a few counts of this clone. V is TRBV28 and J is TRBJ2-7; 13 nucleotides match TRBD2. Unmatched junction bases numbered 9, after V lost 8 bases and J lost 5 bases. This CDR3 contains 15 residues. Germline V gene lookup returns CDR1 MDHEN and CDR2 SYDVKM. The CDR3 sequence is CASSWTSGSMNEQYF. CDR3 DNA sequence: TGTGCCAGCTCGTGGACTAGCGGGAGTATGAACGAGCAGTACTTC.

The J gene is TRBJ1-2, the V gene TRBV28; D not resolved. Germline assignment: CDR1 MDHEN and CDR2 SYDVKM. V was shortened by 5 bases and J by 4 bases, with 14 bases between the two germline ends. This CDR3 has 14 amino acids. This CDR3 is CASSGPYGAYGYTF. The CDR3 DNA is TGTGCCAGCAGTGGCCCCTACGGAGCCTATGGCTACACCTTC.

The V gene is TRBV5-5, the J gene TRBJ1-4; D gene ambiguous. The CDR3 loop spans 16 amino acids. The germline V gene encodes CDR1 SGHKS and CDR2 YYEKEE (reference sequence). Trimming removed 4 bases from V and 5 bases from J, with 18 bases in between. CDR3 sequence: CASSTRVVAANEKLFF. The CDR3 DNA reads TGTGCCAGCAGCACACGGGTGGTGGCAGCAAATGAAAAACTGTTTTTT.

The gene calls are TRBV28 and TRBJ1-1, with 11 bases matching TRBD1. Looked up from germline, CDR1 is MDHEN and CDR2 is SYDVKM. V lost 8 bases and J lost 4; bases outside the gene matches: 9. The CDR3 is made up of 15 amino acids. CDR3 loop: CASPGTGGGSTEAFF. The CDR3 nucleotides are TGTGCCAGCCCTGGGACAGGGGGAGGTAGCACTGAAGCTTTCTTT.

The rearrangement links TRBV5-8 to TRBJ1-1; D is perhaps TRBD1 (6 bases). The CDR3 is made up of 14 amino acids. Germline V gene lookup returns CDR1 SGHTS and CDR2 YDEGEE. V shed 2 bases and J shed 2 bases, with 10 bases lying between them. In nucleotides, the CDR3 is TGTGCCAGCAGCTTAGGGGGACTAAACACTGAAGCTTTCTTT. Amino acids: CASSLGGLNTEAFF.

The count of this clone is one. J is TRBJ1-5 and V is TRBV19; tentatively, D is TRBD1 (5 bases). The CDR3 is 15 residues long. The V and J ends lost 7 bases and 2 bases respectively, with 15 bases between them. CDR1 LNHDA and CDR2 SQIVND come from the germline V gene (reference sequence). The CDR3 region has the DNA TGTGCCAGTACCCCCTGGCAGGGCGGCAATCAGCCCCAGCATTTT. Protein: CASTPWQGGNQPQHF.

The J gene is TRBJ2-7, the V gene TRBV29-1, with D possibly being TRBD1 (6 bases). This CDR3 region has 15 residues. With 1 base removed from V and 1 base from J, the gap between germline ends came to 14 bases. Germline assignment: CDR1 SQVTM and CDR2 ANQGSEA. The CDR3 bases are TGCAGCGTTGAAGGGACAGCCCGAGGGTCCTACGAGCAGTACTTC. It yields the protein CSVEGTARGSYEQYF.

CDR3 DNA: TGTGCCAGTAGTTGGGGGCTGGTTGTCGAAGGCGAAAAACTGTTTTTT. Protein product: CASSWGLVVEGEKLFF. V is TRBV19 and J is TRBJ1-4, with D maybe TRBD1 (6 bases). The germline V gene has CDR1 LNHDA and CDR2 SQIVND (reference sequence). The CDR3 has 16 amino acids. V was shortened by 5 bases and J by 8 bases, with 21 bases between the two germline ends.

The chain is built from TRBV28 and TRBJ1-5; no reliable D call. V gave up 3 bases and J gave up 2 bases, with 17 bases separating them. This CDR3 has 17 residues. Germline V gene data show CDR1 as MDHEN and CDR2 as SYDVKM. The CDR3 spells CASSFPKGREGNQPQHF. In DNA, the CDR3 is TGTGCCAGCAGTTTCCCTAAAGGTAGGGAGGGCAATCAGCCCCAGCATTTT. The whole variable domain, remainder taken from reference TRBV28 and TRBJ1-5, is DVKVTQSSRYLVKRTGEKVFLECVQDMDHENMFWYRQDPGLGLRLIYFSYDVKMKEKGDIPEGYSVSREKKERFSLILESASTNQTSMYLCASSFPKGREGNQPQHFGDGTRLSIL.

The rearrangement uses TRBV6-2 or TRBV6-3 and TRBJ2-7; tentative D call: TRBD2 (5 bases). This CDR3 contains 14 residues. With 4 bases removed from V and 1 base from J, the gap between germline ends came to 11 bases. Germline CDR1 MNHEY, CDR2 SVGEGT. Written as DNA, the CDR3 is TGTGCCAGCAGTTCCCGACGCGGGTCCTACGAGCAGTACTTC. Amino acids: CASSSRRGSYEQYF.

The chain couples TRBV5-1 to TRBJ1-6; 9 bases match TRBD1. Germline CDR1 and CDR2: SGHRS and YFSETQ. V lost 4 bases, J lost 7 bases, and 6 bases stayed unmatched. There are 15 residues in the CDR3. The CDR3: CASSPQGAVNSPLHF. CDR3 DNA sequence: TGCGCCAGCAGCCCACAGGGGGCGGTGAATTCACCCCTCCACTTT.

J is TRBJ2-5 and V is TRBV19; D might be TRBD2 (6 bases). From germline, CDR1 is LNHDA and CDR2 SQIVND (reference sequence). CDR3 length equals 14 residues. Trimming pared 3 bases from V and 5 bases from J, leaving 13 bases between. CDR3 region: CASSILGGRETQYF. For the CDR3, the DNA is TGTGCCAGTAGTATTCTTGGAGGGCGGGAGACCCAGTACTTC.

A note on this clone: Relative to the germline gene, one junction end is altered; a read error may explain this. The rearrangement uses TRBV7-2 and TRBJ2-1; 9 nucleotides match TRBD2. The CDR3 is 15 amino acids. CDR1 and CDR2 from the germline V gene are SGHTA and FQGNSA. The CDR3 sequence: CASSIAGAAYNEQFF. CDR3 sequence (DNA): TGTGCCAGCAGCATAGCGGGAGCTGCCTACAATGAGCAGTTCTTC.

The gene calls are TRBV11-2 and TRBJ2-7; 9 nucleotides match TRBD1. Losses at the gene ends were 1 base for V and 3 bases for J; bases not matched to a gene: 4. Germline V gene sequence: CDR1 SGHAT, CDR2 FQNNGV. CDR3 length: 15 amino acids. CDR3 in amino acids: CASSLVGTGYYEQYF. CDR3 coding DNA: TGTGCCAGCAGCTTAGTTGGGACAGGGTACTACGAGCAGTACTTC.

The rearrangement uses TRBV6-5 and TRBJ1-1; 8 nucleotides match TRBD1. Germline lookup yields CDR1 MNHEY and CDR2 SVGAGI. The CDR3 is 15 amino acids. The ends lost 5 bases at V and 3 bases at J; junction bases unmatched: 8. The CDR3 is CASSSPQGAYTEAFF. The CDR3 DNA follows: TGTGCCAGCAGTAGCCCCCAGGGGGCGTACACTGAAGCTTTCTTT.